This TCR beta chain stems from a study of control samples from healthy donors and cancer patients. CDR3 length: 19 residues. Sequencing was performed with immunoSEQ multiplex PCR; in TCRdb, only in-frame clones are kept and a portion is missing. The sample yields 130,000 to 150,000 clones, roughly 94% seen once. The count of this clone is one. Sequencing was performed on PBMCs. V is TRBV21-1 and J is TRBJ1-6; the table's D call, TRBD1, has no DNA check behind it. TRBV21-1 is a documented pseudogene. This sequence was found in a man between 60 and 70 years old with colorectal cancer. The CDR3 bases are TGTGCCAGCAGCCCCGGGACAGGACCCTTGCGCTCCTATAATTCACCCCTCCACTTT. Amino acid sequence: CASSPGTGPLRSYNSPLHF.